The 18 T cell receptor beta chains listed next were all sequenced from one sample in a study of cytomegalovirus exposure and HLA in healthy donors. PCR primers comprised 60 Vbeta and 13 Jbeta primers. The data were produced by immunoSEQ multiplex PCR, yet TCRdb's version contains in-frame clones alone and is incomplete. The table has around 60,000 clones, about 80% seen once; the top ten hold roughly 51%. The sequenced sample was PBMCs. All receptors come from a man aged 50 or older in good health and CMV-seropositive.

The rearrangement links TRBV7-2 to TRBJ2-1; D is unresolved. The CDR3 loop spans 14 amino acids. Trimming shortened V by 5 bases and J by 8 bases, and 16 bases separated the two germline ends. Per the germline V gene, CDR1 is SGHTA and CDR2 is FQGNSA. This CDR3 reads CASSPGQVIDEQFF. CDR3 nucleotide sequence: TGTGCCAGCAGCCCCGGTCAGGTTATCGATGAGCAGTTCTTC.

The genes are TRBV29-1 and TRBJ2-2; D is perhaps TRBD1 (6 bases). The germline V gene encodes CDR1 SQVTM and CDR2 ANQGSEA. CDR3 length: 15 amino acids. V was pared by 5 bases and J by 2 bases, with 15 bases between. The DNA of the CDR3 is TGCAGCGTTAAGGACAGCAAAGCAAACACCGGGGAGCTGTTTTTT. Protein sequence: CSVKDSKANTGELFF.

This chain links TRBV6-1 with TRBJ1-5; D is undetermined. The CDR3 spans 15 residues. CDR1 is MNHNS and CDR2 is SASEGT in the germline V gene. V lost 5 bases and J lost 3, with 14 bases in between. Written as DNA, the CDR3 is TGTGCCAGCAGTTTTACACAAGTACCCAATCAGCCCCAGCATTTT. Translation gives CASSFTQVPNQPQHF.

The chain joins TRBV11-2 to TRBJ2-6, with 10 bases that match TRBD2. V shed 6 bases, J shed 0 bases, and the junction held 8 bases outside the gene matches. CDR3 length: 18 amino acids. The germline gives CDR1 SGHAT, CDR2 FQNNGV. The DNA for the CDR3 is TGTGCCAGCAGTCGAGCGGGGGGGACGAGCTCTGGGGCCAACGTCCTGACTTTC. Protein: CASSRAGGTSSGANVLTF.

The rearrangement joins TRBV7-9 to TRBJ2-1, with 9 positions matching TRBD1. Per germline, CDR1 SEHNR and CDR2 FQNEAQ (reference sequence). The CDR3 is made up of 15 amino acids. The V segment lost 1 base and the J segment 4 bases; nucleotides outside the gene matches: 2. The CDR3 loop reads CASSLGTGDYNEQFF. In DNA, the CDR3 is TGTGCCAGCAGCTTAGGGACAGGGGATTACAATGAGCAGTTCTTC.

The V and J genes are TRBV5-8 and TRBJ1-1; no clear D gene. Germline lookup yields CDR1 SGHTS and CDR2 YDEGEE. Deletions cut 5 bases from V and 0 bases from J, with 8 bases between. This CDR3 is built from 13 residues. The CDR3 loop reads CASRRELNTEAFF. The CDR3 region has the DNA TGTGCCAGCAGGAGGGAGTTGAACACTGAAGCTTTCTTT.

This chain links TRBV5-6 with TRBJ2-1, with 8 bases matching TRBD2. From germline, CDR1 is SGHDT and CDR2 YYEEEE. The length of the CDR3 is 14 residues. The J segment lost 5 bases and the V segment lost 1 base, leaving 2 bases of the junction unmatched. CDR3 nucleotide sequence: TGTGCCAGCAGCTTGCCGGGAGGGGACAATGAGCAGTTCTTC. As protein: CASSLPGGDNEQFF. The whole variable domain, remainder taken from reference TRBV5-6 and TRBJ2-1, is DAGVTQSPTHLIKTRGQQVTLRCSPKSGHDTVSWYQQALGQGPQFIFQYYEEEERQRGNFPDRFSGHQFPNYSSELNVNALLLGDSALYLCASSLPGGDNEQFFGPGTRLTVL.

This clone was recorded only once. The chain's CDR3 is CASSSRGAGASGETQYF. CDR3 nucleotides: TGTGCCAGTAGCAGTCGAGGAGCGGGGGCTAGTGGGGAGACCCAGTACTTC. The chain has TRBV19 and TRBJ2-5; 8 positions match TRBD2. V lost 6 bases and J lost 5; bases outside the gene matches: 17. Germline assignment: CDR1 LNHDA and CDR2 SQIVND (reference sequence). The CDR3 covers 17 residues.

This sequence joins TRBV11-2 and TRBJ2-1; 8 bases line up with TRBD2. Germline trimming cut 3 bases from V and 4 bases from J; bases unmatched to any gene: 2. Germline-derived CDR1 and CDR2 are SGHAT and FQNNGV. The CDR3 is 14 amino acids. For the CDR3, the DNA is TGTGCCAGCAGCTTTGGCGGGGGGTACAATGAGCAGTTCTTC. Protein product: CASSFGGGYNEQFF.

In its sample, this clone was seen a few times. J is TRBJ1-6 and V is TRBV9; the D gene is possibly TRBD1 (5 bases). From germline, CDR1 is SGDLS and CDR2 YYNGEE. The CDR3 runs 15 residues. V was pared by 0 bases and J by 6 bases, with 10 bases between. CDR3 DNA sequence: TGTGCCAGCAGCGTAGCAGGGTCTGTTAATTCACCCCTCCACTTT. This gives the protein CASSVAGSVNSPLHF.

The rearrangement joins TRBV30 to TRBJ2-7; no clear D gene. V gave up 1 base and J gave up 5 bases, with 18 bases separating them. The germline gives CDR1 GTSNPN, CDR2 SVGIG (reference sequence). This CDR3 comprises 15 residues. The CDR3 sequence is CAWSAPRTPPHEQYF. CDR3 DNA sequence: TGTGCCTGGAGTGCGCCCCGAACTCCTCCCCACGAGCAGTACTTC.

The genes are TRBV18 and TRBJ2-3, with 7 bases fitting TRBD1. Germline V gene lookup returns CDR1 KGHSH and CDR2 LQKENI. Unmatched junction bases numbered 4, after V lost 5 bases and J lost 2 bases. The CDR3 loop spans 14 amino acids. The chain's CDR3 is CASSRDSVTDTQYF. The CDR3 region has the DNA TGTGCCAGCTCAAGGGACAGCGTCACAGATACGCAGTATTTT.

The rearrangement uses TRBV18 and TRBJ2-1; no clear D. Trimming removed 5 bases from V and 0 bases from J, with 14 bases in between. The CDR3 length is 16 residues. Germline V gene lookup returns CDR1 KGHSH and CDR2 LQKENI. Written as DNA, the CDR3 is TGTGCCAGCTCATCCAACCCTACGTCCTCCTACAATGAGCAGTTCTTC. Its protein is CASSSNPTSSYNEQFF.

V gene TRBV5-6 combines with J gene TRBJ1-6, with TRBD1 matching 7 bases. The V gene end was trimmed by 4 bases and the J gene end by 4 bases; junction bases not matched to a gene: 8. This CDR3 comprises 16 residues. Germline values: CDR1 SGHDT, CDR2 YYEEEE. The CDR3 DNA sequence: TGTGCCAGCAGCCCAGGGGGTTTCGGGTATAATTCACCCCTCCACTTT. This translates into CASSPGGFGYNSPLHF.

The genes are TRBV15 and TRBJ1-1; 9 nucleotides agree with TRBD1. Germline lookup yields CDR1 LNHNV and CDR2 YYDKDF (reference sequence). Trimming cost V 5 bases and J 3 bases; bases outside gene matches: 7. The CDR3 length is 15 residues. The CDR3 sequence: CATSGQGHIDTEAFF. DNA of the CDR3: TGTGCCACCAGCGGACAGGGGCATATAGACACTGAAGCTTTCTTT. Together with reference TRBV15 and TRBJ1-1, the CDR3 gives the full variable domain: DAMVIQNPRYQVTQFGKPVTLSCSQTLNHNVMYWYQQKSSQAPKLLFHYYDKDFNNEADTPDNFQSRRPNTSFCFLDIRSPGLGDTAMYLCATSGQGHIDTEAFFGQGTRLTVV.

This chain joins TRBV27 and TRBJ1-5; D is undetermined. This CDR3 has 13 residues. CDR1 is MNHEY, CDR2 SMNVEV, per germline (reference sequence). V lost 2 bases and J lost 4, with 6 bases in between. In DNA form, the CDR3 reads TGTGCCAGCAGTTTACAGTATAATCAGCCCCAGCATTTT. Translated: CASSLQYNQPQHF.

CDR3 amino acids: CASSFDRRETQYF. The DNA for the CDR3 is TGTGCCAGCAGCTTCGACAGGAGAGAGACCCAGTACTTC. J is TRBJ2-5 and V is TRBV7-2; TRBD1 is a possible D gene (6 bases). This CDR3 is built from 13 residues. V was clipped by 3 bases and J by 4 bases, with 9 bases between them. Germline V gives CDR1 SGHTA, CDR2 FQGNSA.

The chain employs TRBV6-6 and TRBJ1-1; TRBD1 aligns across 12 bases. CDR1 and CDR2 (germline): MNHNY, SVGAGI (reference sequence). CDR3 length: 15 residues. J was trimmed by 6 bases and V by 5 bases; bases with no gene match: 7. The CDR3 reads CASSIPGQGAPEAFF. Here the CDR3 DNA reads TGTGCCAGCAGTATCCCGGGACAGGGGGCGCCTGAAGCTTTCTTT.